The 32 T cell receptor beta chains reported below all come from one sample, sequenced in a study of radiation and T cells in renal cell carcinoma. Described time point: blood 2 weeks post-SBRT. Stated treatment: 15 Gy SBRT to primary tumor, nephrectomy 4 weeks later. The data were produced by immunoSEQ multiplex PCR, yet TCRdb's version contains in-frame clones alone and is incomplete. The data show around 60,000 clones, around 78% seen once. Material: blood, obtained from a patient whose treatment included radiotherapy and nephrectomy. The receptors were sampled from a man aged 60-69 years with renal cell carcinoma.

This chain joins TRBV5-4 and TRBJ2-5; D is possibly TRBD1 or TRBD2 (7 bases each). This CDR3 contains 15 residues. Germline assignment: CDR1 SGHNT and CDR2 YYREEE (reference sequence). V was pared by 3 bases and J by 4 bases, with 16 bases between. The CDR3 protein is CASSYPGEGAETQYF. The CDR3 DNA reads TGTGCCAGCAGCTACCCCGGGGAGGGGGCAGAGACCCAGTACTTC.

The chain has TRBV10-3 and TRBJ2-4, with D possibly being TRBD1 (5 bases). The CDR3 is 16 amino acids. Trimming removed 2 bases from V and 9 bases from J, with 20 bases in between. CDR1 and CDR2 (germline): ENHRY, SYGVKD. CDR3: CAISERAGLGVGIQYF. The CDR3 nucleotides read TGTGCCATCAGTGAGCGGGCAGGGCTGGGTGTTGGCATTCAGTACTTC.

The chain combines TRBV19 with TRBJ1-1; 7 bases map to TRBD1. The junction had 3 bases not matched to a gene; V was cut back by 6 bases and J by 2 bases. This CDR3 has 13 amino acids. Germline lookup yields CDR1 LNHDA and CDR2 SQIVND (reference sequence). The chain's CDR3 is CASRGTANTEAFF. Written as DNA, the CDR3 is TGTGCCAGTAGGGGGACAGCCAACACTGAAGCTTTCTTT.

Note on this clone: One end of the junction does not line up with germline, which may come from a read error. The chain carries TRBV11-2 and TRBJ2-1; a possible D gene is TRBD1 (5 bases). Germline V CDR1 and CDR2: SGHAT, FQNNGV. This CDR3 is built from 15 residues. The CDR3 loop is CASSQGRGSYNEQFF. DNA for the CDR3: TGCGCCAGCAGCCAAGGTAGGGGCTCCTACAATGAGCAGTTCTTC.

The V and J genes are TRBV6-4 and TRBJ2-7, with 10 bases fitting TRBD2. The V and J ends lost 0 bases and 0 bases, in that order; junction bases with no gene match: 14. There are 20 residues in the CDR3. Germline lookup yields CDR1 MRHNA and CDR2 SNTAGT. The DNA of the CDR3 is TGTGCCAGCAGTGACTCCTACGGCCTAGCGGGGGCTCCAAGCTCCTACGAGCAGTACTTC. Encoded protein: CASSDSYGLAGAPSSYEQYF.

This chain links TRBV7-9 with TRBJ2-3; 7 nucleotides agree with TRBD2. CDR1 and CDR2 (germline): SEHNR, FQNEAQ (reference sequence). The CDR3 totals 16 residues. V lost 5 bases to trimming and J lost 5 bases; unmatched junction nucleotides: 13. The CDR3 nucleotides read TGTGCCAGCAGCCCGCTCGAGGGCGGGAGAGGAGATACGCAGTATTTT. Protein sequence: CASSPLEGGRGDTQYF.

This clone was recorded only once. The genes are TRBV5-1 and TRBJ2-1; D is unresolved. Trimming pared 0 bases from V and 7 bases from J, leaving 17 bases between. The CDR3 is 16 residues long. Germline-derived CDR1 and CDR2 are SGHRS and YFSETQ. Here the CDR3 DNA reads TGCGCCAGCAGCTTGGCCATTGTGGAAGTGGGGAATGAGCAGTTCTTC. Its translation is CASSLAIVEVGNEQFF.

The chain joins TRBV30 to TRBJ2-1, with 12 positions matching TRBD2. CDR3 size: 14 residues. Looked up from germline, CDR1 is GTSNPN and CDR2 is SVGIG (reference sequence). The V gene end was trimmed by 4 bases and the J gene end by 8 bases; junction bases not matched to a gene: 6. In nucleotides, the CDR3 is TGTGCCTGGAAACGGACTAGCGGGAAAGATGAGCAGTTCTTC. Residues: CAWKRTSGKDEQFF.

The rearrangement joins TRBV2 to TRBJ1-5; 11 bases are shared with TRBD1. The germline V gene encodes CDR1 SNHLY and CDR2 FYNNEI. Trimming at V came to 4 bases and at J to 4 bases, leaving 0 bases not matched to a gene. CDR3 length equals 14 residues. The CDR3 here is CASSGDRGNQPQHF. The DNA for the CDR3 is TGTGCCAGCAGTGGGGACAGGGGGAATCAGCCCCAGCATTTT.

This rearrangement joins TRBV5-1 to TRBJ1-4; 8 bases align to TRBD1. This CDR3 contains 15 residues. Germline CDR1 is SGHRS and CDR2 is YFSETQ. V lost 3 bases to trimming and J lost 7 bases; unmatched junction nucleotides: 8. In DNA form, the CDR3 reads TGCGCCAGCAGCTACGGACAGGGTGGAGCTGAAAAACTGTTTTTT. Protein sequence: CASSYGQGGAEKLFF.

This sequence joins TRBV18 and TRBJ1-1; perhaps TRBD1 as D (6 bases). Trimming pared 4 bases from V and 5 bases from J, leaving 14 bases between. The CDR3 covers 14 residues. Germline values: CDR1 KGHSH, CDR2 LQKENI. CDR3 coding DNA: TGTGCCAGCTCACGGGGGGGCTCGGATACTGAAGCTTTCTTT. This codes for CASSRGGSDTEAFF.

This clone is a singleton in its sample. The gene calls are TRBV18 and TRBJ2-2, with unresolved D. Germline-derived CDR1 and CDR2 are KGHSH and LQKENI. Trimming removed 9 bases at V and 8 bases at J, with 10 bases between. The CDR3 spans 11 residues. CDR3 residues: CASSPAGELFF. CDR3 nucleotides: TGTGCCAGTTCCCCGGCGGGGGAGCTGTTTTTT.

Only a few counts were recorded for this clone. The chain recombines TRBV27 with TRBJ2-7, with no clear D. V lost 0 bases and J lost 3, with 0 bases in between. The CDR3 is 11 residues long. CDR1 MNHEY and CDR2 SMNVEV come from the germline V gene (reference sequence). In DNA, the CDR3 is TGTGCCAGCAGTTTATCCTACGAGCAGTACGTC. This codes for CASSLSYEQYV.

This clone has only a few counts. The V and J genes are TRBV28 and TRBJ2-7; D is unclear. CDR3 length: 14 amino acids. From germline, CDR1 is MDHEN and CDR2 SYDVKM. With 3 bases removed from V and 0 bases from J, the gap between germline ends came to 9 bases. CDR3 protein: CASSLAGSSYEQYV. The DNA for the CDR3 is TGTGCCAGCAGTTTGGCCGGTAGCTCCTACGAGCAGTACGTC.

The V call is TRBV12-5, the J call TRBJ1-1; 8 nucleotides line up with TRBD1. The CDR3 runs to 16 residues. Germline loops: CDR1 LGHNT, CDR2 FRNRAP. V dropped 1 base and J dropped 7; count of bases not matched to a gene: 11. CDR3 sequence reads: CASGLDPAGGLYEAFF. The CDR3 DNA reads TGTGCTAGTGGTTTGGACCCCGCAGGGGGCTTGTATGAAGCTTTCTTT. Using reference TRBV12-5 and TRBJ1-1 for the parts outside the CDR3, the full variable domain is DARVTQTPRHKVTEMGQEVTMRCQPILGHNTVFWYRQTMMQGLELLAYFRNRAPLDDSGMPKDRFSAEMPDATLATLKIQPSEPRDSAVYFCASGLDPAGGLYEAFFGQGTRLTVV.

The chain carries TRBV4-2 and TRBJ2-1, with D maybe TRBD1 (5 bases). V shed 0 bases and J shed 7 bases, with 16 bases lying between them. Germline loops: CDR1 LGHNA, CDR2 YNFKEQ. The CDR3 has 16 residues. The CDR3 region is CASSQEFRQGWNEQFF. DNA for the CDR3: TGTGCCAGCAGCCAAGAGTTCCGCCAGGGCTGGAATGAGCAGTTCTTC.

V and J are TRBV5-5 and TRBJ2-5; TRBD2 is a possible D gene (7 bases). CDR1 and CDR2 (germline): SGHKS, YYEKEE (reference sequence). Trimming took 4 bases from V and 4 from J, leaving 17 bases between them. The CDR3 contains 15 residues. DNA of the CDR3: TGTGCCAGCAGCCTACTGGGGGGGCTTCGAGAGACCCAGTACTTC. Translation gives CASSLLGGLRETQYF.

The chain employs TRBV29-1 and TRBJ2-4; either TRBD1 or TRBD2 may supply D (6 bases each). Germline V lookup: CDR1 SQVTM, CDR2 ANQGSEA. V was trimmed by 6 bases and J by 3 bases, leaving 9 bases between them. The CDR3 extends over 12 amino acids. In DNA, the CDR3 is TGCAGCGTGGAGGGGGGCAAAAACATTCAGTACTTC. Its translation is CSVEGGKNIQYF. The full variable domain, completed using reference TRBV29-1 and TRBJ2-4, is SAVISQKPSRDICQRGTSLTIQCQVDSQVTMMFWYRQQPGQSLTLIATANQGSEATYESGFVIDKFPISRPNLTFSTLTVSNMSPEDSSIYLCSVEGGKNIQYFGAGTRLSVL.

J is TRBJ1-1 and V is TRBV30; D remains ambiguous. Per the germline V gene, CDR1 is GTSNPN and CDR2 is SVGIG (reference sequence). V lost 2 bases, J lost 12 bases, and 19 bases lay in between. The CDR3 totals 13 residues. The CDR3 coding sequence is TGTGCCTGGAGTATTATTCAGGTCAGTCTGCCTTTCTTT. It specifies CAWSIIQVSLPFF.

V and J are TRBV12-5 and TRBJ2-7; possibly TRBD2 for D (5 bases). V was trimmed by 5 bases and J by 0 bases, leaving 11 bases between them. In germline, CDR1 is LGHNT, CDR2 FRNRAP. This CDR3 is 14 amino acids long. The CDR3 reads CASGRTLLSYEQYF. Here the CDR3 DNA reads TGTGCTAGTGGTCGGACTCTTCTCTCCTACGAGCAGTACTTC.

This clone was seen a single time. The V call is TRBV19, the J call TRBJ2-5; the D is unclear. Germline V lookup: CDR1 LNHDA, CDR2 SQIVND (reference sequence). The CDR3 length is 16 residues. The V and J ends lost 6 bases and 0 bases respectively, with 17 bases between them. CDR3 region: CASSSAWAAYQETQYF. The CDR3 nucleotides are TGTGCCAGTAGCTCGGCTTGGGCGGCGTACCAAGAGACCCAGTACTTC.

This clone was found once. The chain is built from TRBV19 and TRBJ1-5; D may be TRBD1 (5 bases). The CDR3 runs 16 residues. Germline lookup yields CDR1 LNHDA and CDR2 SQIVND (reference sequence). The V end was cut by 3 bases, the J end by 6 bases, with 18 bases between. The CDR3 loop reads CASSIVRSLRGQPQHF. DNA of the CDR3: TGTGCCAGTAGTATCGTAAGGAGTCTGAGGGGTCAGCCCCAGCATTTT. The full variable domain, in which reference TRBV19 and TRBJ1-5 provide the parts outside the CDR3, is DGGITQSPKYLFRKEGQNVTLSCEQNLNHDAMYWYRQDPGQGLRLIYYSQIVNDFQKGDIAEGYSVSREKKESFPLTVTSAQKNPTAFYLCASSIVRSLRGQPQHFGDGTRLSIL.

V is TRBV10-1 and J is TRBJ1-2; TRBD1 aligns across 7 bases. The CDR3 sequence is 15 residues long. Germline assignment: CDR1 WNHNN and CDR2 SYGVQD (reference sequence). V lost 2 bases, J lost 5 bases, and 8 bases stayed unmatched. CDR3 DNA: TGCGCCAGCAGTGAGCCAGGACAGGACCAATATGGCTACACCTTC. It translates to CASSEPGQDQYGYTF.

The CDR3 DNA reads as TGTGCCAGCAGTGAGTTAGGGGCGGGGACAGATACGCAGTATTTT. Translation: CASSELGAGTDTQYF. This chain uses TRBV2 with TRBJ2-3; D perhaps matches TRBD2 (6 bases). The CDR3 contains 15 residues. The V gene lost 3 bases and the J gene lost 3 bases, with 13 bases spanning the gap. The V gene's germline CDR1 is SNHLY and CDR2 FYNNEI.

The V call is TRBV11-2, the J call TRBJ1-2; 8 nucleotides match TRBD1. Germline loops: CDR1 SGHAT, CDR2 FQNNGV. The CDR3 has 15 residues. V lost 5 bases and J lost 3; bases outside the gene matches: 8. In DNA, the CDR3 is TGTGCCAGCAGCACCCCCAGGGGGCGCGACTATGGCTACACCTTC. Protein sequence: CASSTPRGRDYGYTF. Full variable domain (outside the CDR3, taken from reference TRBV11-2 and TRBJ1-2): EAGVAQSPRYKIIEKRQSVAFWCNPISGHATLYWYQQILGQGPKLLIQFQNNGVVDDSQLPKDRFSAERLKGVDSTLKIQPAKLEDSAVYLCASSTPRGRDYGYTFGSGTRLTVV.

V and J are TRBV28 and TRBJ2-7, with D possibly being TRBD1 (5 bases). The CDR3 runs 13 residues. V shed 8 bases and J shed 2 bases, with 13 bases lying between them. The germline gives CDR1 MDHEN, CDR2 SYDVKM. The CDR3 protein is CASGRTPPYEQYF. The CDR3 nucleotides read TGTGCCAGCGGCAGGACACCACCCTACGAGCAGTACTTC.

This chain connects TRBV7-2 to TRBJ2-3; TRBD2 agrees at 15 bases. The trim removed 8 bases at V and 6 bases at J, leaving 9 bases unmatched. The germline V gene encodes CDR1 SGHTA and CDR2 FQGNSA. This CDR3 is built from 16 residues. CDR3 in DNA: TGTGCCAGCTCAGGACTAGCGGGGGGGTTTTGGGATACGCAGTATTTT. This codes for CASSGLAGGFWDTQYF.

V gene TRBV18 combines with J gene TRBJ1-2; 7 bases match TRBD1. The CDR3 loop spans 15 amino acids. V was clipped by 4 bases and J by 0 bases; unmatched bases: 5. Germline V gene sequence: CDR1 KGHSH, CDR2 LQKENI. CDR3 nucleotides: TGTGCCAGCTCACAAGGACAGGTGGCTAACTATGGCTACACCTTC. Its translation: CASSQGQVANYGYTF.

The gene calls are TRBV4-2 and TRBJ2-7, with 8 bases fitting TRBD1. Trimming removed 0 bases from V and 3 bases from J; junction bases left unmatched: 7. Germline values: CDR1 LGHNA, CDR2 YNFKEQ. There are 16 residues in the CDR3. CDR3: CASSQDDGQGFYEQYV. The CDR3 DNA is TGTGCCAGCAGCCAAGATGACGGACAGGGATTCTACGAGCAGTACGTC.

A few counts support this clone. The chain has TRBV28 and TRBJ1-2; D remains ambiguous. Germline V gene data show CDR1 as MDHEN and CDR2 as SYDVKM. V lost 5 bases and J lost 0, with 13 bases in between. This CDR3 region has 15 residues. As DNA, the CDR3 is TGTGCCAGCAGTCCTATTGGGCAGGCTAACTATGGCTACACCTTC. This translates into CASSPIGQANYGYTF.

CDR3 nucleotide sequence: TGTGCCAGCAGCCCCCGGGACAGGGGGCGGGCGGAGACCCAGTACTTC. This codes for CASSPRDRGRAETQYF. The chain uses TRBV9 and TRBJ2-5, with 12 nucleotides matching TRBD1. From germline, CDR1 is SGDLS and CDR2 YYNGEE. V was pared by 4 bases and J by 5 bases, with 9 bases of the junction left unmatched. CDR3 length: 16 residues. Supplemented by reference TRBV9 and TRBJ2-5, the full variable domain reads DSGVTQTPKHLITATGQRVTLRCSPRSGDLSVYWYQQSLDQGLQFLIQYYNGEERAKGNILERFSAQQFPDLHSELNLSSLELGDSALYFCASSPRDRGRAETQYFGPGTRLLVL.

The CDR3 here is CASVRPGQAYEQYF. In nucleotides, the CDR3 is TGTGCCAGCGTACGACCGGGACAGGCCTACGAGCAGTACTTC. The chain uses TRBV6-1 and TRBJ2-7, with 8 positions matching TRBD1. The CDR3 spans 14 residues. The V and J ends lost 8 bases and 2 bases, in that order; junction bases with no gene match: 8. From germline, CDR1 is MNHNS and CDR2 SASEGT.